This T cell receptor beta chain originates from a study of blood T cell repertoires in COVID-19. The protocol was immunoSEQ multiplex PCR, while the TCRdb copy is restricted to in-frame clones and leaves out a portion. Found here are 220,000 or so clones, about 93% of them singletons; the top ten hold over 0.75%. This CDR3 has 17 residues. Per germline, CDR1 LGHDT and CDR2 YNNKEL (reference sequence). The V segment lost 0 bases and the J segment 7 bases; nucleotides outside the gene matches: 13. The sequence derives from a man between 60 and 75 years old with COVID-19, enrolled during active disease. The sequenced material came from peripheral blood. The V call is TRBV3-1 (or the pseudogene TRBV3-2), the J call TRBJ2-7; 9 bases are shared with TRBD2. The chain's CDR3 is CASSQERLAGLKWEQYF. The CDR3 DNA follows: TGTGCCAGCAGCCAAGAGAGGCTAGCGGGGTTGAAGTGGGAGCAGTACTTC.